This T cell receptor (beta chain) was sequenced during a study of regulatory T cells in long-lasting Graves disease. Library construction for TCR beta used iRepertoire HTBI primers and Arm-PCR of CDR3 regions. TCRdb fed the multiplex PCR reads into MiXCR, producing one record per CDR3 protein. Here the sample spans about 430,000 distinct CDR3 sequences, roughly 23% being singletons. Trimming shortened V by 9 bases and J by 5 bases, and 13 bases separated the two germline ends. Germline V CDR1 and CDR2: SGHAT, FQNNGV. The CDR3 spans 13 residues. Time point in this sample: persistent/refractory GD, antithyroid drugs over 5 years with positive TRAb. PBMC RNA served as the TCR library source. This clonotype showed up many times.

The material sequenced was peripheral blood mononuclear cells (PBMCs), taken when the disease was refractory, from a patient treated with antithyroid drugs. The V call is TRBV11-2, the J call TRBJ2-2; D might be TRBD2 (6 bases). This sequence originates from a female donor with Graves disease. The CDR3 DNA follows: TGTGCCAGTCGACTAGGCCTAACCGGGGAGCTGTTTTTT. Its translation: CASRLGLTGELFF.